Reported below is one TCR beta chain. Trimming left V 6 bases short and J 3 bases short, with 14 bases between. CDR1 is MNHEY and CDR2 is SMNVEV in the germline V gene (reference sequence). The CDR3 length is 14 residues. This sample stems from a study of blood T cell repertoires in COVID-19. On the study more broadly: Samples of COVID-19 (acute and convalescent) were obtained from the United States, Italy and Spain.

As originally analysed: Quantification of nucleated cells was approximated via reference gene primer amplification. Data came from immunoSEQ multiplex PCR; TCRdb stores just in-frame clones and leaves some out. The V and J calls and the clone size are those of that table, but D and trimming were determined from the DNA. The sample includes about 300,000 clones, 83% of them seen just once. The TCR was taken from a woman aged 45-65 years who had recovered from COVID-19. This chain links TRBV27 with TRBJ1-1; weak D call: TRBD1 (5 bases). Sequencing was done on a sample of peripheral blood. CDR3 bases: TGTGCCAGCAGCTCGTCGGACATATACACTGAAGCTTTCTTT. Amino acid sequence: CASSSSDIYTEAFF.